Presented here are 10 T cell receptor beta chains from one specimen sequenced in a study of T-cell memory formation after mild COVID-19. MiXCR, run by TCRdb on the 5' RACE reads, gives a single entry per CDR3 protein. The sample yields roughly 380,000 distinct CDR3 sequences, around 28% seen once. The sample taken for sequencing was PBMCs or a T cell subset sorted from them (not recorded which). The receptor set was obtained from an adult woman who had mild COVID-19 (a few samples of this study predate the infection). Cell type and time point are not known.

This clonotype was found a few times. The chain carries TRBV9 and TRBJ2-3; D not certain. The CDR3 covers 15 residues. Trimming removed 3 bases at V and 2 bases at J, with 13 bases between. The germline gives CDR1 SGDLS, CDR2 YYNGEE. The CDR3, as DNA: TGTGCCAGCAGCGAATCTCCCGGGCCCACAGATACGCAGTATTTT. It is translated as CASSESPGPTDTQYF.

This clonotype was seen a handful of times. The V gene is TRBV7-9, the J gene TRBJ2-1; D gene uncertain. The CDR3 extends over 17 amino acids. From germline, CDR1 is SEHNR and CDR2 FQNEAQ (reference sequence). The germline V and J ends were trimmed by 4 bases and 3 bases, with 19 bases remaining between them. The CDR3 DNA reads TGTGCCAGCAGCTCGAAAAGGCGGACGGTGGTCTACAATGAGCAGTTCTTC. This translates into CASSSKRRTVVYNEQFF.

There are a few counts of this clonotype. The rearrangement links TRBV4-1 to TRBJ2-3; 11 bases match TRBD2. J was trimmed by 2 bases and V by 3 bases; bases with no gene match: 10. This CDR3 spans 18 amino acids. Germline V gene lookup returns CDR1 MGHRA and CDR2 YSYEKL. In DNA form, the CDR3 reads TGCGCCAGCAGCCACCTCAGACTAGCGGGGACCTTCACAGATACGCAGTATTTT. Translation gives CASSHLRLAGTFTDTQYF.

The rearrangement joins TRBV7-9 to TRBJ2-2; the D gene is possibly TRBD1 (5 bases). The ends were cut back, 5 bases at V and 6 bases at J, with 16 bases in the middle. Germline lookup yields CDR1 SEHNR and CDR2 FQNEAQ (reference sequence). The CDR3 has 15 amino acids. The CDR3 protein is CASSHLGDPAGELFF. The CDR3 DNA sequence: TGTGCCAGCAGCCACCTAGGGGATCCCGCCGGGGAGCTGTTTTTT.

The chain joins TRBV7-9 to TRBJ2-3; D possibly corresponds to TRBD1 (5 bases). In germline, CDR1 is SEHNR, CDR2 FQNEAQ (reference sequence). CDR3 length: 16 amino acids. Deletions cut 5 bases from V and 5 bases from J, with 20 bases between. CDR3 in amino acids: CASSLPTAPNLDTQYF. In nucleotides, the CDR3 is TGTGCCAGCAGCCTTCCGACAGCCCCCAACTTAGATACGCAGTATTTT.

The CDR3 sequence is CATQGEGFDGYTF. The CDR3 DNA reads TGTGCCACCCAGGGAGAAGGGTTCGATGGCTACACCTTC. This chain uses TRBV7-9 with TRBJ1-2, with D possibly TRBD1 on 5 matching bases. Germline-derived CDR1 and CDR2 are SEHNR and FQNEAQ (reference sequence). This CDR3 contains 13 residues. The V and J ends lost 10 bases and 6 bases respectively, with 18 bases between them. The full variable domain, rest sourced from reference TRBV7-9 and TRBJ1-2, is DTGVSQNPRHKITKRGQNVTFRCDPISEHNRLYWYRQTLGQGPEFLTYFQNEAQLEKSRLLSDRFSAERPKGSFSTLEIQRTEQGDSAMYLCATQGEGFDGYTFGSGTRLTVV.

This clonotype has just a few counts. The CDR3 nucleotides are TGTGCCAGCAGTTATTCGGCTAGCGACTCCTACAATGAGCAGTTCTTC. It is translated as CASSYSASDSYNEQFF. The chain combines TRBV6-2 or TRBV6-3 with TRBJ2-1; tentatively, D is TRBD2 (6 bases). CDR1 and CDR2 (germline): MNHEY, SVGEGT. The CDR3 contains 16 residues. Trimming left V 3 bases short and J 0 bases short, with 12 bases between.

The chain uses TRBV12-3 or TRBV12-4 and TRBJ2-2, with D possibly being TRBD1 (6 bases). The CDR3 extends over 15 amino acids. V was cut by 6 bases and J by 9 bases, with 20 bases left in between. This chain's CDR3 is CASRAQTGPLRELFF. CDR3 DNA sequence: TGTGCCAGCAGGGCCCAAACAGGGCCTTTGCGGGAGCTGTTTTTT.

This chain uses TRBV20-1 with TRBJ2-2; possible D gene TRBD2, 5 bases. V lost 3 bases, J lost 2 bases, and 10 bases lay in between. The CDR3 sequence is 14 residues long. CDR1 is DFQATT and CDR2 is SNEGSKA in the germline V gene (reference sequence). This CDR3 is CSARPAANTGELFF. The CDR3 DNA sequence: TGCAGTGCTAGGCCAGCGGCAAACACCGGGGAGCTGTTTTTT.

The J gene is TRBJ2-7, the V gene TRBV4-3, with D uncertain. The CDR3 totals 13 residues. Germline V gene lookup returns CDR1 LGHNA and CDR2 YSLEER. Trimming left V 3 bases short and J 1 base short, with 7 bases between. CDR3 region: CASSQYSSYEQYF. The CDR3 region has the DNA TGCGCCAGCAGCCAGTACTCGTCCTACGAGCAGTACTTC.